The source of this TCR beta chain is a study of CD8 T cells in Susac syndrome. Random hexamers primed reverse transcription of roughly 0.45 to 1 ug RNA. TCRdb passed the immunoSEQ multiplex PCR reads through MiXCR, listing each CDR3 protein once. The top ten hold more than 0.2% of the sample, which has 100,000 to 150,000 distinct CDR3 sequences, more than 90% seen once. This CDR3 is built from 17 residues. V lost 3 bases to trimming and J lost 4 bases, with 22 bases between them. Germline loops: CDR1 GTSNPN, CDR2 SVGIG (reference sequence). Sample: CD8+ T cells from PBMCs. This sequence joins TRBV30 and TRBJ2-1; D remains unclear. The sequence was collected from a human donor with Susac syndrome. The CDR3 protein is CAWSAWVGQLGYNEQFF. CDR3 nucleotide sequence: TGTGCCTGGAGCGCCTGGGTAGGGCAACTCGGTTACAATGAGCAGTTCTTC.